The rows below give T cell receptor beta chains drawn from one sample of a study of cytomegalovirus exposure and HLA in healthy donors. Assay: immunoSEQ multiplex PCR; the TCRdb copy retains only in-frame clones and omits some. In the table there are 150,000 to 200,000 clones, about three quarters of which are singletons. The sample taken for sequencing was PBMCs. These receptors all stem from a man aged 40-49 years in good health and CMV-seropositive. CDR3s include the opening cysteine and the closing phenylalanine or tryptophan. D genes are given only for firm matches. Size values are once, few and many counts, or a class for expanded clones, and some rows have none.

V	J	D	size	CDR3	DNA
TRBV6-1	TRBJ2-3	TRBD2	NA	CASALAGTDTQYF	TGTGCCAGCGCACTAGCGGGCACAGATACGCAGTATTTT
TRBV10-1	TRBJ2-7	NA	NA	CASSPHRSSYEQYF	TGCGCCAGCAGCCCTCACCGTAGCTCCTACGAGCAGTACTTC
TRBV2	TRBJ1-5	NA	NA	CASNQRLRSQPQHF	TGTGCCAGCAACCAACGCCTGCGTTCTCAGCCCCAGCATTTT
TRBV19	TRBJ1-3	NA	NA	CASSLGQYSRNTIYF	TGTGCCAGTAGCCTCGGACAGTACTCTCGTAACACCATATATTTT
TRBV6-5	TRBJ1-2	NA	NA	CASSYVGDSSNYGYTF	TGTGCCAGCAGTTACGTGGGAGACTCATCTAACTATGGCTACACCTTC
TRBV2	TRBJ2-5	NA	NA	CASLEVLRQETQYF	TGTGCCAGCCTCGAGGTCCTGCGACAAGAGACCCAGTACTTC
TRBV9	TRBJ2-2	TRBD2	few	CASSPGGRHTGELFF	TGTGCCAGCAGCCCGGGAGGGCGGCACACCGGGGAGCTGTTTTTT
TRBV28	TRBJ2-3	NA	NA	CASSPKYRTSTDTQYF	TGTGCCAGCAGCCCCAAGTACAGAACTAGCACAGATACGCAGTATTTT
TRBV5-1	TRBJ2-2	TRBD1	NA	CASSGVTGTNTGELFF	TGCGCCAGCAGCGGGGTGACAGGGACGAACACCGGGGAGCTGTTTTTT
TRBV10-3	TRBJ2-7	TRBD2	NA	CAISQSSGRSEQYF	TGTGCCATCAGCCAGAGCAGCGGGAGAAGCGAGCAGTACTTC
TRBV5-4	TRBJ2-2	NA	NA	CASSPQGTNTGELFF	TGTGCCAGCAGCCCACAGGGTACGAACACCGGGGAGCTGTTTTTT
TRBV27	TRBJ1-1	NA	once	CASSPDDRFMNTEAFF	TGTGCCAGCAGCCCAGATGACAGGTTTATGAACACTGAAGCTTTCTTT
TRBV15	TRBJ2-1	NA	NA	CATSSPSGLPYNEQFF	TGTGCCACCAGCAGCCCGAGCGGGCTACCCTACAATGAGCAGTTCTTC
TRBV6-5	TRBJ1-2	NA	NA	CASSLRQAGGYGYTF	TGTGCCAGCAGCCTCCGACAGGCAGGAGGTTATGGCTACACCTTC
TRBV6-1	TRBJ1-5	NA	NA	CASSEDGRLRGQPQHF	TGTGCCAGCAGTGAAGACGGTAGGCTAAGGGGTCAGCCCCAGCATTTT
TRBV28	TRBJ1-2	TRBD1	NA	CASSLDRGGYGYTF	TGTGCCAGCAGCCTGGACAGGGGGGGCTATGGCTACACCTTC
TRBV2	TRBJ2-1	NA	few	CASRNIYEQFF	TGTGCCAGCAGAAACATCTATGAGCAGTTCTTC
TRBV19	TRBJ1-5	NA	NA	CASSPEDSPNQPQHF	TGTGCCAGTAGTCCTGAGGACAGCCCCAATCAGCCCCAGCATTTT
TRBV11-2	TRBJ2-5	TRBD2	NA	CASSLEGGRALKTQYF	TGTGCCAGCAGCTTAGAGGGCGGGAGGGCCTTGAAGACCCAGTACTTC
TRBV19	TRBJ2-7	NA	once	CASSAGQTYEQYF	TGTGCCAGTAGTGCCGGACAAACCTACGAGCAGTACTTC
TRBV13	TRBJ2-1	TRBD2	NA	CASRWTSGTIGQFF	TGTGCCAGCAGATGGACTAGCGGGACAATTGGGCAGTTCTTC
TRBV19	TRBJ2-1	NA	NA	CASTSTGYNEQFF	TGTGCCAGTACCTCAACGGGGTACAATGAGCAGTTCTTC
TRBV7-9	TRBJ1-2	NA	few	CASSEGHNYGYTF	TGTGCCAGCAGCGAGGGTCACAACTATGGCTACACCTTC
TRBV5-4	TRBJ1-5	NA	NA	CASSLAGFNQPQHF	TGTGCCAGCAGCTTGGCAGGGTTTAATCAGCCCCAGCATTTT
TRBV7-2	TRBJ2-5	TRBD2	NA	CASSLAIRLAGGPQETQYF	TGTGCCAGCAGCTTAGCGATACGACTAGCGGGAGGGCCACAAGAGACCCAGTACTTC
TRBV2	TRBJ2-5	NA	NA	CASSGQVQETQYF	TGTGCCAGCAGTGGACAGGTCCAAGAGACCCAGTACTTC
TRBV5-1	TRBJ1-1	TRBD1	NA	CASSSGQVPNTEAFF	TGCGCCAGCAGCTCGGGACAGGTACCGAACACTGAAGCTTTCTTT
TRBV7-2	TRBJ2-1	TRBD1	once	CASSLARAGQVYYNEQFF	TGTGCCAGCAGCTTAGCGAGGGCGGGACAGGTTTACTACAATGAGCAGTTCTTC
TRBV28	TRBJ2-2	NA	NA	CASTPGNTGELFF	TGTGCCAGCACCCCCGGGAACACCGGGGAGCTGTTTTTT
TRBV25-1	TRBJ1-2	NA	few	CASSVTGSYGYTF	TGTGCCAGCAGTGTAACAGGGAGCTATGGCTACACCTTC
TRBV29-1	TRBJ1-2	NA	NA	CSVEATGFVVGYTF	TGCAGCGTTGAAGCCACAGGGTTTGTCGTCGGCTACACCTTC
TRBV7-9	TRBJ2-5	NA	NA	CASRPGMWETQYF	TGTGCCAGCAGGCCAGGGATGTGGGAGACCCAGTACTTC
TRBV19	TRBJ2-3	NA	NA	CASSITVTSTDTQYF	TGTGCCAGTAGTATAACGGTTACTAGCACAGATACGCAGTATTTT
TRBV18	TRBJ2-5	NA	few	CASSPGPGGQETQYF	TGTGCCAGCTCACCAGGCCCAGGAGGGCAAGAGACCCAGTACTTC
TRBV6-5	TRBJ2-3	TRBD1	few	CASSYSGTGGTDTQYF	TGTGCCAGCAGTTACTCTGGGACAGGGGGCACAGATACGCAGTATTTT
TRBV6-6	TRBJ1-3	NA	NA	CASNPPAGSGNTIYF	TGTGCCAGCAACCCCCCGGCAGGCTCTGGAAACACCATATATTTT
TRBV15	TRBJ2-7	NA	few	CATSPQGAGSYEQYF	TGTGCCACCAGCCCCCAAGGGGCAGGCTCCTACGAGCAGTACTTC
TRBV18	TRBJ1-2	TRBD1	NA	CASSPRTGLGNGYTF	TGTGCCAGCTCACCACGGACAGGCCTAGGGAATGGCTACACCTTC
TRBV5-1	TRBJ2-1	NA	NA	CASSRRQAPYNEQFF	TGCGCCAGCAGCAGGAGACAGGCCCCATACAATGAGCAGTTCTTC
TRBV7-6	TRBJ2-1	NA	once	CASSFGKQGRHEQFF	TGTGCCAGCAGCTTTGGGAAGCAGGGTCGACATGAGCAGTTCTTC
TRBV28	TRBJ2-7	NA	NA	CASSRGYEQYF	TGTGCCAGCAGCCGCGGGTACGAGCAGTACTTC
TRBV5-8	TRBJ2-7	TRBD1	NA	CASSTSFGWTGVTYEQYF	TGTGCCAGCAGCACGTCCTTTGGTTGGACAGGGGTTACCTACGAGCAGTACTTC
TRBV5-1	TRBJ2-1	TRBD2	NA	CASTSNRLAGDGEQFF	TGCGCCAGCACCTCCAACCGACTAGCGGGAGACGGAGAGCAGTTCTTC
TRBV18	TRBJ2-3	NA	NA	CASSPQANSDTQYF	TGTGCCAGCTCACCCCAGGCCAACTCAGATACGCAGTATTTT
TRBV5-1	TRBJ2-7	NA	NA	CASSFDQRTYEQYF	TGCGCCAGCAGCTTCGACCAGCGTACTTACGAGCAGTACTTC
TRBV30	TRBJ1-4	NA	few	CAWGIGGTNEKLFF	TGTGCCTGGGGAATAGGGGGAACTAATGAAAAACTGTTTTTT
TRBV7-3	TRBJ2-3	NA	NA	CASSPNGLALRTDTQYF	TGTGCCAGCAGCCCCAACGGTCTAGCACTTCGCACAGATACGCAGTATTTT
TRBV6-1	TRBJ2-3	NA	NA	CASSGTVFRGSTDTQYF	TGTGCCAGCAGTGGCACGGTATTCCGCGGTAGCACAGATACGCAGTATTTT
TRBV29-1	TRBJ2-1	TRBD1	NA	CSVQGTAGNYNEQFF	TGCAGCGTCCAGGGGACAGCCGGAAACTACAATGAGCAGTTCTTC
TRBV9	TRBJ2-3	TRBD2	NA	CASSPRPSGLTSTDTQYF	TGTGCCAGCAGCCCCCGGCCTAGCGGACTGACTAGCACAGATACGCAGTATTTT
TRBV2	TRBJ2-1	NA	NA	CASSESEEQFF	TGTGCCAGCAGTGAGTCGGAGGAGCAGTTCTTC
TRBV2	TRBJ2-2	TRBD1	NA	CASTDPGQGRTGELFF	TGTGCCAGCACCGATCCGGGACAGGGAAGGACCGGGGAGCTGTTTTTT